These T cell receptor beta chains were read from a single sample in a study of radiotherapy plus CTLA-4 blockade in lung cancer. The table came from immunoSEQ multiplex PCR; TCRdb's copy has only in-frame clones and leaves some out. The table includes roughly 53,000 clones, approximately 85% detected once. The sequences come from peripheral blood, collected from a patient treated with radiotherapy plus ipilimumab. These receptors all stem from a human donor with non-small cell lung cancer whose response to radiotherapy plus ipilimumab could not be evaluated. The CDR3 runs from the conserved cysteine through the conserved F or W. D genes are given only for firm matches. Size is omitted from some rows. Given values are once, few, many or a class for expanded clones.

.,TRBV9,TRBJ2-6,.,CASSVLSGANVLTF,TGTGCCAGCAGCGTTCTGTCTGGGGCCAACGTCCTGACTTTC
.,TRBV4-1,TRBJ2-3,TRBD2,CASSPGGASGPTDTQYF,TGCGCCAGCAGCCCGGGTGGAGCTAGCGGGCCCACAGATACGCAGTATTTT
.,TRBV2,TRBJ2-2,.,CASSESGRTGELFF,TGTGCCAGCAGTGAAAGTGGGAGGACCGGGGAGCTGTTTTTT
once,TRBV7-9,TRBJ1-2,.,CASSRTPPGLLPDNYGYTF,TGTGCCAGCAGTCGAACCCCCCCGGGACTCCTACCGGATAACTATGGCTACACCTTC
.,TRBV5-6,TRBJ1-5,.,CASSLAFFNQPQHF,TGTGCCAGCAGCTTGGCGTTTTTTAATCAGCCCCAGCATTTT
.,TRBV6-5,TRBJ1-1,.,CASTYNRNTEAFF,TGTGCCAGCACCTATAATAGGAACACTGAAGCTTTCTTT
few,TRBV5-8,TRBJ1-5,TRBD1,CASSAQGYSNQPQHF,TGTGCCAGCAGCGCACAGGGGTACAGCAATCAGCCCCAGCATTTT
.,TRBV7-9,TRBJ2-1,TRBD2,CASSLGLAETNNEQFF,TGTGCCAGCAGCTTGGGACTAGCGGAAACCAACAATGAGCAGTTCTTC
.,TRBV7-6,TRBJ1-1,.,CASSVEAVMNTEAFF,TGTGCCAGCAGCGTGGAGGCAGTTATGAACACTGAAGCTTTCTTT
.,TRBV5-1,TRBJ2-3,.,CASRLGQGYTDTQYF,TGCGCCAGCAGATTGGGGCAGGGTTACACAGATACGCAGTATTTT
once,TRBV28,TRBJ1-1,.,CASSLGGAEAFF,TGTGCCAGCAGCCTAGGTGGCGCTGAAGCTTTCTTT
.,TRBV27,TRBJ2-7,.,CASSSDSYEQYF,TGTGCCAGCAGTTCAGACTCCTACGAGCAGTACTTC
once,TRBV23-1,TRBJ2-4,.,CASSRPVEGAAKNIQYF,TGCGCCAGCAGTCGCCCCGTAGAGGGCGCAGCCAAAAACATTCAGTACTTC
few,TRBV7-7,TRBJ2-3,TRBD1,CASSTGTGFGTQYF,TGTGCTAGCAGCACCGGGACAGGGTTTGGAACGCAGTATTTT
few,TRBV7-3,TRBJ2-3,.,CASSLRRGRTDTQYF,TGTGCCAGCAGCCTCCGGCGGGGGCGCACAGATACGCAGTATTTT
few,TRBV18,TRBJ2-7,TRBD1,CASSPGQSSYEQYF,TGTGCCAGCTCACCGGGACAGAGCTCCTACGAGCAGTACTTC
.,TRBV9,TRBJ2-2,.,CASSVGINRPNTGELFF,TGTGCCAGCAGCGTAGGAATCAACAGGCCGAACACCGGGGAGCTGTTTTTT
.,TRBV6-6,TRBJ2-7,.,CASSPTGSYEQYF,TGTGCCAGCAGTCCTACAGGGTCCTACGAGCAGTACTTC
.,TRBV7-2,TRBJ2-7,TRBD1,CASSTQGRSYEQYF,TGTGCCAGCAGCACACAGGGGCGCTCCTACGAGCAGTACTTC
.,TRBV29-1,TRBJ2-2,.,CSVEYQTNTGELFF,TGCAGCGTTGAATACCAGACGAACACCGGGGAGCTGTTTTTT
.,TRBV4-3,TRBJ2-7,.,CASSQDPGSTYEQYF,TGCGCCAGCAGCCAAGATCCGGGTTCAACCTACGAGCAGTACTTC
.,TRBV7-9,TRBJ2-7,.,CASSLNNPYEQYF,TGTGCCAGCAGCTTAAACAATCCCTACGAGCAGTACTTC
.,TRBV19,TRBJ2-7,.,CASKSGASYEQYF,TGTGCCAGTAAATCGGGAGCGTCCTACGAGCAGTACTTC
.,TRBV6-1,TRBJ1-4,TRBD1,CASSEAGTGVTEKLFF,TGTGCCAGCAGTGAAGCCGGGACAGGAGTTACCGAAAAACTGTTTTTT
.,TRBV6-1,TRBJ2-1,.,CASSDVPGASMSYNEQFF,TGTGCCAGCAGTGATGTCCCAGGGGCTTCCATGTCCTACAATGAGCAGTTCTTC
once,TRBV12-2,TRBJ2-2,.,CASRLGSGQNMNTGELFF,TGTGCAAGTCGCTTAGGCAGCGGCCAGAATATGAACACCGGGGAGCTGTTTTTT
.,TRBV29-1,TRBJ2-1,.,CSVRDYNEQFF,TGCAGCGTGAGGGATTACAATGAGCAGTTCTTC
.,TRBV7-8,TRBJ2-7,.,CASSSRRLAYEQYF,TGTGCCAGCAGCTCCCGCCGACTTGCTTACGAGCAGTACTTC
.,TRBV7-9,TRBJ2-7,.,CASSPFREQYF,TGTGCCAGCAGCCCTTTTCGGGAGCAGTACTTC
.,TRBV15,TRBJ2-1,.,CATSRVGSNEQFF,TGTGCCACCAGCAGAGTCGGGAGCAATGAGCAGTTCTTC
.,TRBV28,TRBJ1-5,TRBD1,CASSDRDSQPQHF,TGTGCCAGCAGCGACAGGGATAGTCAGCCCCAGCATTTT
few,TRBV7-2,TRBJ2-1,.,CASSLTQGRREQFF,TGTGCCAGCAGCTTGACCCAGGGGCGTAGGGAGCAGTTCTTC
.,TRBV28,TRBJ1-4,.,CASSSAGAFNNEKLFF,TGTGCCAGCAGTTCTGCAGGGGCATTTAATAATGAAAAACTGTTTTTT
.,TRBV19,TRBJ2-3,TRBD2,CASSQSGSTHSTDTQYF,TGTGCCAGTAGTCAGAGCGGGAGTACCCATAGCACAGATACGCAGTATTTT
.,TRBV29-1,TRBJ1-3,TRBD1,CSVEDPTGPGNTIYF,TGCAGCGTTGAAGATCCGACAGGGCCTGGAAACACCATATATTTT
.,TRBV2,TRBJ1-5,TRBD1,CASSRNRGQGGQPQHF,TGTGCCAGCAGCCGAAATCGGGGACAGGGCGGTCAGCCCCAGCATTTT
.,TRBV5-1,TRBJ2-7,.,CASSLGGLAYEQYF,TGCGCCAGCAGCTTGGGTGGACTGGCCTACGAGCAGTACTTC
.,TRBV28,TRBJ2-1,TRBD2,CASSFYTATGGNYSSYNEQFF,TGTGCCAGCAGTTTTTATACTGCTACGGGAGGGAATTATAGCTCCTACAATGAGCAGTTCTTC
.,TRBV5-1,TRBJ1-2,TRBD1,CASSEGDRVLNGYTF,TGCGCCAGCAGCGAAGGAGACAGGGTTTTAAATGGCTACACCTTC
.,TRBV12-5,TRBJ1-1,TRBD1,CARSDRPEDTEAFF,TGTGCTAGATCGGACAGGCCGGAGGACACTGAAGCTTTCTTT